One and the same sample provided the 30 T cell receptor beta chains below, sequenced in a study of T cell responses to AZD1222 COVID-19 vaccine. Some clones are missing from TCRdb's copy, which holds only in-frame ones; the method was immunoSEQ multiplex PCR. The sample holds 150,000 to 200,000 clones, over 70% seen once. The sequences come from peripheral blood, collected on day 0 of MenACWY control vaccination. The receptors originated from an adult in good health.

The rearrangement links TRBV19 to TRBJ1-5, with 12 nucleotides matching TRBD1. V lost 6 bases, J lost 3 bases, and 3 bases stayed unmatched. The CDR3 totals 15 residues. From germline, CDR1 is LNHDA and CDR2 SQIVND (reference sequence). The CDR3 nucleotides are TGTGCCAGTAGGGGACAGGGGGCGAACAATCAGCCCCAGCATTTT. Protein product: CASRGQGANNQPQHF.

In nucleotides, the CDR3 is TGTGCCAGCAGCCGCCTGGGACAGACTAATGAAAAACTGTTTTTT. Residues: CASSRLGQTNEKLFF. V is TRBV4-2 and J is TRBJ1-4; 7 bases align to TRBD1. Losses at the gene ends were 4 bases for V and 2 bases for J; bases not matched to a gene: 4. CDR1 and CDR2 from the germline V gene are LGHNA and YNFKEQ. The CDR3 sequence is 15 residues long.

This chain connects TRBV5-4 to TRBJ2-1; TRBD2 aligns across 8 bases. Losses at the gene ends were 5 bases for V and 2 bases for J; bases not matched to a gene: 6. The germline V gene has CDR1 SGHNT and CDR2 YYREEE (reference sequence). CDR3 length: 15 amino acids. CDR3 bases: TGTGCCAGCAGATCCATCGGGGGGGCCTACAATGAGCAGTTCTTC. Translation: CASRSIGGAYNEQFF.

The chain is built from TRBV11-2 and TRBJ2-1; perhaps TRBD2 as D (6 bases). V gave up 3 bases and J gave up 4 bases, with 16 bases separating them. The germline V gene encodes CDR1 SGHAT and CDR2 FQNNGV. The CDR3 spans 16 residues. In DNA form, the CDR3 reads TGTGCCAGCAGCTTCCCTCCCTCCCGGGGGTACAATGAGCAGTTCTTC. Amino acid sequence: CASSFPPSRGYNEQFF.

This chain links TRBV14 with TRBJ2-1; 7 nucleotides align to TRBD2. The J segment lost 5 bases and the V segment lost 6 bases, leaving 10 bases of the junction unmatched. CDR1 is SGHDN and CDR2 is FVKESK in the germline V gene. The CDR3 is 15 amino acids. This chain's CDR3 is CASSNREESNNEQFF. The CDR3, as DNA: TGTGCCAGCAGTAACCGGGAGGAAAGTAACAATGAGCAGTTCTTC.

This chain links TRBV13 with TRBJ2-5; D is perhaps TRBD1 (5 bases). With 5 bases removed from V and 2 bases from J, the gap between germline ends came to 12 bases. CDR1 PRHDT and CDR2 FYEKMQ come from the germline V gene (reference sequence). This CDR3 contains 14 residues. CDR3 sequence (DNA): TGTGCCAGCAGCCCGGACACCCTTCAAGAGACCCAGTACTTC. It yields the protein CASSPDTLQETQYF. The full variable domain, with the rest looked up from reference TRBV13 and TRBJ2-5, is AAGVIQSPRHLIKEKRETATLKCYPIPRHDTVYWYQQGPGQDPQFLISFYEKMQSDKGSIPDRFSAQQFSDYHSELNMSSLELGDSALYFCASSPDTLQETQYFGPGTRLLVL.

The rearrangement joins TRBV30 to TRBJ2-1, with TRBD1 matching over 9 bases. Germline CDR1 reads GTSNPN; CDR2 reads SVGIG (reference sequence). The length of the CDR3 is 11 residues. Trimming cost V 2 bases and J 12 bases; bases outside gene matches: 2. The CDR3 loop is CAWSQDRGQFF. CDR3 DNA: TGTGCCTGGAGTCAGGACAGGGGGCAGTTCTTC.

This chain uses TRBV25-1 with TRBJ1-5; a possible D gene is TRBD1 (5 bases). This CDR3 spans 15 amino acids. V lost 5 bases and J lost 6, with 17 bases in between. CDR1 MGHDK and CDR2 SYGVNS come from the germline V gene. The CDR3, as DNA: TGTGCCAGCAGTCCCTCGGGGAGGGGTGGTCAGCCCCAGCATTTT. It is translated as CASSPSGRGGQPQHF.

The chain employs TRBV6-5 and TRBJ1-5; a possible D gene is TRBD1 (5 bases). The V and J ends lost 4 bases and 6 bases respectively, with 19 bases between them. CDR3 length: 16 amino acids. CDR1 MNHEY and CDR2 SVGAGI come from the germline V gene. CDR3 protein: CASSLAAGREGQPQHF. Here the CDR3 DNA reads TGTGCCAGCAGTTTAGCGGCAGGCAGGGAGGGTCAGCCCCAGCATTTT.

This clone was observed once. The V and J genes are TRBV29-1 and TRBJ2-5; D is possibly TRBD2 (5 bases). CDR3 size: 13 residues. The V end lost 8 bases, the J end lost 5 bases, and 18 bases lay between the germline ends. CDR1 is SQVTM and CDR2 is ANQGSEA in the germline V gene. The CDR3 reads CSSSKEASETQYF. The CDR3 DNA is TGCAGCTCCTCCAAGGAGGCCTCGGAGACCCAGTACTTC.

The chain employs TRBV7-9 and TRBJ1-6; 8 bases are shared with TRBD1. The V and J ends lost 4 bases and 8 bases, in that order; junction bases with no gene match: 7. Germline CDR1 SEHNR, CDR2 FQNEAQ (reference sequence). The CDR3 covers 15 residues. CDR3 in DNA: TGTGCCAGCAGCTCAATGGCGACAGGGGATTCACCCCTCCACTTT. Its translation: CASSSMATGDSPLHF.

To note about this clone: Relative to the germline gene, one junction end is altered; a read error may explain this. The chain uses TRBV3-1 (or the pseudogene TRBV3-2) and TRBJ2-1; D uncertain. The CDR3 extends over 13 amino acids. CDR1 and CDR2 from the germline V gene are LGHDT and YNNKEL (reference sequence). CDR3 in amino acids: CASSPGTRLVAIF. In DNA form, the CDR3 reads TGTGCCAGCAGCCCTGGAACGCGGTTAGTCGCGATCTTC.

Remarks on this clone: The junction departs from the called germline gene at one end, perhaps through a read error. This chain uses TRBV7-7 with TRBJ2-7; 7 bases map to TRBD2. Looked up from germline, CDR1 is SSHAT and CDR2 is FNYEAQ (reference sequence). The CDR3 loop spans 13 amino acids. DNA for the CDR3: TGTGCTAGCAGCCGGAGCGGGAAAAACGAGCAGTACTTC. Its protein is CASSRSGKNEQYF. Full variable domain (rest looked up from reference TRBV7-7 and TRBJ2-7): GAGVSQSPRYKVTKRGQDVTLRCDPISSHATLYWYQQALGQGPEFLTYFNYEAQPDKSGLPSDRFSAERPEGSISTLTIQRTEQRDSAMYRCASSRSGKNEQYFGPGTRLTVT.

V gene TRBV5-1 combines with J gene TRBJ1-1; possibly TRBD1 for D (6 bases). The ends were cut back, 1 base at V and 5 bases at J, with 15 bases in the middle. The CDR3 extends over 15 amino acids. Germline CDR1 reads SGHRS; CDR2 reads YFSETQ. CDR3: CASSLLSGAGTEAFF. In DNA form, the CDR3 reads TGCGCCAGCAGCTTGTTGTCGGGGGCAGGGACTGAAGCTTTCTTT.

This chain links TRBV12-3 or TRBV12-4 with TRBJ2-5; D perhaps matches TRBD2 (6 bases). CDR3 length: 12 residues. V was pared by 5 bases and J by 4 bases, with 8 bases between. CDR3 DNA: TGTGCCAGCAGTCCGGAGGGAGAGACCCAGTACTTC. Translated, it gives CASSPEGETQYF.

The chain couples TRBV28 to TRBJ1-6; unclear D gene. This CDR3 has 17 amino acids. With 6 bases removed from V and 7 bases from J, the gap between germline ends came to 22 bases. Germline V gives CDR1 MDHEN, CDR2 SYDVKM. CDR3 residues: CASRVVILRRLNSPLHF. CDR3 sequence (DNA): TGTGCCAGCAGGGTTGTGATACTTAGGAGGCTGAATTCACCCCTCCACTTT.

The genes are TRBV27 and TRBJ1-6, with D possibly being TRBD1 (5 bases). In germline, CDR1 is MNHEY, CDR2 SMNVEV (reference sequence). The length of the CDR3 is 16 residues. With 2 bases removed from V and 1 base from J, the gap between germline ends came to 9 bases. CDR3 loop: CASSLEAGSYNSPLHF. CDR3 bases: TGTGCCAGCAGTTTAGAGGCAGGGTCCTATAATTCACCCCTCCACTTT.

The rearrangement links TRBV11-2 to TRBJ1-4; unclear D gene. The V end was cut by 1 base, the J end by 4 bases, with 10 bases between. The CDR3 has 15 amino acids. Germline CDR1 and CDR2: SGHAT and FQNNGV. The CDR3 reads CASSLGLGDNEKLFF. The CDR3 DNA is TGTGCCAGCAGCTTAGGACTGGGTGATAATGAAAAACTGTTTTTT.

For the CDR3, the DNA is TGTGCCAGCAGTGAGACAGCCCCGATTTCTGGAAACACCATATATTTT. Encoded protein: CASSETAPISGNTIYF. This chain uses TRBV6-1 with TRBJ1-3; D is possibly TRBD1 (5 bases). Germline V lookup: CDR1 MNHNS, CDR2 SASEGT. The ends were cut back, 3 bases at V and 1 base at J, with 13 bases in the middle. The CDR3 contains 16 residues.

The chain employs TRBV6-5 and TRBJ2-7; tentatively, D is TRBD1 (6 bases). V shed 6 bases and J shed 9 bases, with 18 bases lying between them. Germline CDR1 is MNHEY and CDR2 is SVGAGI. This CDR3 spans 13 amino acids. CDR3 in amino acids: CASRPGQGLGQYF. In DNA, the CDR3 is TGTGCCAGCAGGCCGGGACAAGGTCTGGGGCAGTACTTC.

The rearrangement joins TRBV9 to TRBJ1-2; maybe TRBD1 (5 bases). The CDR3 runs to 17 residues. CDR1 and CDR2 (germline): SGDLS, YYNGEE. Trimming took 0 bases from V and 4 from J, leaving 19 bases between them. The CDR3: CASSVGGRQGEVYGYTF. Here the CDR3 DNA reads TGTGCCAGCAGCGTAGGGGGCCGCCAAGGGGAAGTCTATGGCTACACCTTC.

The rearrangement uses TRBV5-1 and TRBJ2-7, with 10 positions matching TRBD1. The germline V gene has CDR1 SGHRS and CDR2 YFSETQ. The CDR3 totals 16 residues. The ends lost 2 bases at V and 3 bases at J; junction bases unmatched: 8. The DNA for the CDR3 is TGCGCCAGCAGCTTATGGGAGACAGGGGGCCTCTACGAGCAGTACTTC. Its translation is CASSLWETGGLYEQYF.

CDR3 sequence: CAWTGTSADNEQFF. CDR3 coding DNA: TGTGCCTGGACCGGGACTAGCGCTGACAATGAGCAGTTCTTC. The chain uses TRBV30 and TRBJ2-1; 10 nucleotides line up with TRBD2. This CDR3 is 14 amino acids long. Trimming removed 4 bases from V and 5 bases from J; junction bases left unmatched: 5. Germline values: CDR1 GTSNPN, CDR2 SVGIG (reference sequence).

The CDR3 nucleotides read TGTGCCAGCTCACGCCAGACAGGGAGTAATGAAAAACTGTTTTTT. Protein sequence: CASSRQTGSNEKLFF. The chain combines TRBV18 with TRBJ1-4; 7 bases line up with TRBD1. Trimming cost V 4 bases and J 4 bases; bases outside gene matches: 6. This CDR3 spans 15 amino acids. Germline values: CDR1 KGHSH, CDR2 LQKENI.

This clone has a single count. The chain has TRBV7-8 and TRBJ1-4; TRBD1 agrees at 8 bases. This CDR3 spans 14 amino acids. Germline V lookup: CDR1 SGHVS, CDR2 FQNEAQ. The ends lost 5 bases at V and 5 bases at J; junction bases unmatched: 4. The CDR3 reads CASSQDRVNEKLFF. Written as DNA, the CDR3 is TGTGCCAGCAGCCAGGACAGGGTGAATGAAAAACTGTTTTTT.

J is TRBJ2-1 and V is TRBV4-1; the D gene is possibly TRBD2 (6 bases). The CDR3 loop spans 15 amino acids. V was clipped by 0 bases and J by 5 bases, with 11 bases between them. Germline values: CDR1 MGHRA, CDR2 YSYEKL. This CDR3 is CASSQDPRGHNEQFF. CDR3 coding DNA: TGCGCCAGCAGCCAAGATCCGCGGGGCCACAATGAGCAGTTCTTC.

The rearrangement joins TRBV28 to TRBJ1-2; TRBD1 might be the D (5 bases). Trimming pared 8 bases from V and 7 bases from J, leaving 17 bases between. The CDR3 consists of 13 residues. Germline loops: CDR1 MDHEN, CDR2 SYDVKM. The CDR3, as DNA: TGTGCCAGCTGGGGGTCGCCGCTATTTGGCTACACCTTC. Protein sequence: CASWGSPLFGYTF.

The V and J genes are TRBV29-1 and TRBJ1-2; D might be TRBD1 (6 bases). CDR3 length: 14 residues. The ends were cut back, 6 bases at V and 4 bases at J, with 18 bases in the middle. CDR1 and CDR2 (germline): SQVTM, ANQGSEA. The CDR3 region is CSVSDRDKSYGYTF. CDR3 DNA: TGCAGCGTCTCCGACCGGGACAAGAGCTATGGCTACACCTTC.

The CDR3 DNA follows: TGTGCTAGTGGTCCCGAGGGACAGGGGGGTGAAAAACTGTTTTTT. Encoded protein: CASGPEGQGGEKLFF. The chain joins TRBV12-5 to TRBJ1-4, with 11 bases that match TRBD1. V gave up 5 bases and J gave up 7 bases; unmatched junction bases: 6. Germline values: CDR1 LGHNT, CDR2 FRNRAP. There are 15 residues in the CDR3.

The rearrangement links TRBV11-3 to TRBJ2-1; no reliable D call. The germline V and J ends were trimmed by 5 bases and 5 bases, with 16 bases remaining between them. This CDR3 comprises 15 residues. Germline CDR1 is SGHNT and CDR2 is YENEEA. The CDR3 nucleotides read TGTGCCAGCAGCAGAGGCCCGCCTCAACACAATGAGCAGTTCTTC. Translated, it gives CASSRGPPQHNEQFF.